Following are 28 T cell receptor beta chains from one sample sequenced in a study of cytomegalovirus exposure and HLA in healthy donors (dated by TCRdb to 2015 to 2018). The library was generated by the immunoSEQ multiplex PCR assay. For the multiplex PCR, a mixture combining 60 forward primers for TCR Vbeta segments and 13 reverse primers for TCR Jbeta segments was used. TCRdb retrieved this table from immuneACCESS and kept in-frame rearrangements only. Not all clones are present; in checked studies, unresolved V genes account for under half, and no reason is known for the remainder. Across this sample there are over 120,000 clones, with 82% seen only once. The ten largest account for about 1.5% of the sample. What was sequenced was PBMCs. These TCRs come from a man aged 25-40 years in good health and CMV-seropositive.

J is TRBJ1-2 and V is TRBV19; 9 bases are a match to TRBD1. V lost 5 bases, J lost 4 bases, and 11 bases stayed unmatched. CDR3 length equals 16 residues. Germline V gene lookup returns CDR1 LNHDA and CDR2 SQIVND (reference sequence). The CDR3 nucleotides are TGTGCCAGTAGTTCCCCCGTACAGGGGGCGGCCTATGGCTACACCTTC. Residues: CASSSPVQGAAYGYTF.

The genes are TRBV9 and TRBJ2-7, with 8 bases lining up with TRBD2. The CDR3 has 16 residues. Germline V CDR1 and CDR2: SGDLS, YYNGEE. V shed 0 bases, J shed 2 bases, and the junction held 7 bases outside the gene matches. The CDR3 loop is CASSVDLAGKTYEQYF. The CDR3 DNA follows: TGTGCCAGCAGCGTAGACCTAGCGGGTAAAACCTACGAGCAGTACTTC.

The CDR3 sequence: CASSPGTGAAYGYTF. CDR3 DNA: TGTGCCAGCAGCCCCGGGACAGGGGCTGCCTATGGCTACACCTTC. The chain carries TRBV11-3 and TRBJ1-2; 10 bases fit TRBD1. V was clipped by 5 bases and J by 4 bases; unmatched bases: 7. CDR1 is SGHNT and CDR2 is YENEEA in the germline V gene. The CDR3 has 15 residues. Filled out from reference TRBV11-3 and TRBJ1-2, the complete variable domain reads EAGVVQSPRYKIIEKKQPVAFWCNPISGHNTLYWYLQNLGQGPELLIRYENEEAVDDSQLPKDRFSAERLKGVDSTLKIQPAELGDSAVYLCASSPGTGAAYGYTFGSGTRLTVV.

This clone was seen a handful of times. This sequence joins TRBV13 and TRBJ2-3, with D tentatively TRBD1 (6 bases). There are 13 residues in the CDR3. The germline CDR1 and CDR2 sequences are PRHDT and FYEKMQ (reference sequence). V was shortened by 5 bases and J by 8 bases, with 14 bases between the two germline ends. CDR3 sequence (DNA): TGTGCCAGCAGCCCACAGGGTGGTGGTACGCAGTATTTT. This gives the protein CASSPQGGGTQYF.

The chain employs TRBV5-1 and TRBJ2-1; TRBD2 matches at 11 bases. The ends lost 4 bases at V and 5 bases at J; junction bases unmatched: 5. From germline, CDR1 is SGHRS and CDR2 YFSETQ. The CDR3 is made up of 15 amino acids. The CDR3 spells CASSPTSGVNNEQFF. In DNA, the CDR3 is TGCGCCAGCAGCCCGACTAGCGGGGTTAACAATGAGCAGTTCTTC.

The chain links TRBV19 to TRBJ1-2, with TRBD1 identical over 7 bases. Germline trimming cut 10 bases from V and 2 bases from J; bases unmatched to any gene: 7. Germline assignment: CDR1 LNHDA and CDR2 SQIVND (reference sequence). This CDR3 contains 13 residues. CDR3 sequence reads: CATQPTGNYGYTF. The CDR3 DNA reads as TGTGCCACCCAACCGACAGGGAACTATGGCTACACCTTC.

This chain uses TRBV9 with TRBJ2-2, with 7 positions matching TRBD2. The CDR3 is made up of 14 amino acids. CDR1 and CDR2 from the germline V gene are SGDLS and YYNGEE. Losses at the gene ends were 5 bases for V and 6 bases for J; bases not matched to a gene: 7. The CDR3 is CASSPGLNAGELFF. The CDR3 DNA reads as TGTGCCAGCAGTCCGGGACTAAATGCCGGGGAGCTGTTTTTT.

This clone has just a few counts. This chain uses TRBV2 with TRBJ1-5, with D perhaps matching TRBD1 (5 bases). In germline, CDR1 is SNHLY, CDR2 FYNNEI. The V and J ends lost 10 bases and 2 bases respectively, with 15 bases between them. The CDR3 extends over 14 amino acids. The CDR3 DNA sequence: TGTGCCACCCAGGAAGACAGCGGCAATCAGCCCCAGCATTTT. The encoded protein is CATQEDSGNQPQHF.

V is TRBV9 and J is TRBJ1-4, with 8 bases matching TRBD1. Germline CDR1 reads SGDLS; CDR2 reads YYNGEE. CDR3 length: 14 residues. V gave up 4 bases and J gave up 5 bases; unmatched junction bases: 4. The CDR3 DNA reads TGTGCCAGCAGCACCGGACAGGGAAATGAAAAACTGTTTTTT. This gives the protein CASSTGQGNEKLFF.

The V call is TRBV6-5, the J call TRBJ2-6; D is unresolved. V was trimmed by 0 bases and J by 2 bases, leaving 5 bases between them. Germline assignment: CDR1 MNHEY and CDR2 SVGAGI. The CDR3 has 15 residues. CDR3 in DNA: TGTGCCAGCAGTTACTCCCAGGCTGGGGCCAACGTCCTGACTTTC. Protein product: CASSYSQAGANVLTF.

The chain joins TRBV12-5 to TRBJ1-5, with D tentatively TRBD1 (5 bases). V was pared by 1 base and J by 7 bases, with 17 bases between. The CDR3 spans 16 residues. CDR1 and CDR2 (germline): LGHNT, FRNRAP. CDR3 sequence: CASGLGQGRGRQPQHF. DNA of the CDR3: TGTGCTAGTGGTTTGGGGCAGGGAAGGGGTAGACAGCCCCAGCATTTT.

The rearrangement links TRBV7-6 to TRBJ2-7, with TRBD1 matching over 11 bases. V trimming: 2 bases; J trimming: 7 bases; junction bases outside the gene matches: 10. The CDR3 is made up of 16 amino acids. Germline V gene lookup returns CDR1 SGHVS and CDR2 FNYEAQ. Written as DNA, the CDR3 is TGTGCCAGCAGCTTAACCTCCGGACAGGGGGCGCGGGAGCAGTACTTC. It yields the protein CASSLTSGQGAREQYF.

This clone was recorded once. The CDR3 protein is CASSLTQNTEAFF. The CDR3 bases are TGTGCCAGCAGCTTAACACAGAACACTGAAGCTTTCTTT. This sequence joins TRBV11-2 and TRBJ1-1; D is undetermined. The V and J ends lost 2 bases and 1 base respectively, with 5 bases between them. CDR1 is SGHAT, CDR2 FQNNGV, per germline. CDR3 length: 13 residues.

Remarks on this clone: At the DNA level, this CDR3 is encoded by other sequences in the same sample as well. The CDR3 DNA sequence: TGCGCCAGCAGCTTGGCCCCAGGGGGGAACACTGAAGCTTTCTTT. The encoded protein is CASSLAPGGNTEAFF. The rearrangement uses TRBV5-1 and TRBJ1-1; the match to TRBD1 covers 7 bases. The CDR3 is made up of 15 amino acids. Germline lookup yields CDR1 SGHRS and CDR2 YFSETQ. The V segment lost 0 bases and the J segment 1 base; nucleotides outside the gene matches: 3.

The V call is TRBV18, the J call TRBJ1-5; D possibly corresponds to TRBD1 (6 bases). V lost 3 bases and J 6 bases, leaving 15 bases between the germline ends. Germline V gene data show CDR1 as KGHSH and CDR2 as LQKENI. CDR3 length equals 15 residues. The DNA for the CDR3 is TGTGCCAGCTCACCCCTACAGGGTGAGGGTCAGCCCCAGCATTTT. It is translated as CASSPLQGEGQPQHF. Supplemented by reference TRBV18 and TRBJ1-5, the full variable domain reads NAGVMQNPRHLVRRRGQEARLRCSPMKGHSHVYWYRQLPEEGLKFMVYLQKENIIDESGMPKERFSAEFPKEGPSILRIQQVVRGDSAAYFCASSPLQGEGQPQHFGDGTRLSIL.

The CDR3 region is CASSPRTGGYEQYF. In DNA, the CDR3 is TGTGCCAGCAGCCCAAGGACAGGGGGCTACGAGCAGTACTTC. The chain joins TRBV7-6 to TRBJ2-7; 10 bases are shared with TRBD1. J lost 3 bases, V lost 5 bases, and 4 bases had no gene match. The CDR3 covers 14 residues. The germline V gene encodes CDR1 SGHVS and CDR2 FNYEAQ.

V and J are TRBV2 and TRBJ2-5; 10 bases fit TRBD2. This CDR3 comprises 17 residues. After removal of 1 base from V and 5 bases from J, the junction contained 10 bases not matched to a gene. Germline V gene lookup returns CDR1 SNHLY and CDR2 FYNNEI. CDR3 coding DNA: TGTGCCAGCAGTGAAGGCTTGTCTAGCGGGGGATTGGAGACCCAGTACTTC. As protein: CASSEGLSSGGLETQYF.

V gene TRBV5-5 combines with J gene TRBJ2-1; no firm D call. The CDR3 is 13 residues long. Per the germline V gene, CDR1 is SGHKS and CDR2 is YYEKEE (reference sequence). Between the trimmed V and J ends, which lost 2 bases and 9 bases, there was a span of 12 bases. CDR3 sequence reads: CASSLEAYSEQFF. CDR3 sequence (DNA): TGTGCCAGCAGCTTAGAGGCGTATAGTGAGCAGTTCTTC.

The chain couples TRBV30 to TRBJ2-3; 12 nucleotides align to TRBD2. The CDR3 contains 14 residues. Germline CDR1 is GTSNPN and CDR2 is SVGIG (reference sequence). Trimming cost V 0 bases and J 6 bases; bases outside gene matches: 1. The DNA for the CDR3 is TGTGCCTGGAGTGTCCTAGCGGGGGGGGATACGCAGTATTTT. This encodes CAWSVLAGGDTQYF.

The CDR3 reads CASSYAGGPNQPQHF. The CDR3 DNA is TGCGCCAGCAGCTACGCAGGGGGACCGAATCAGCCCCAGCATTTT. J is TRBJ1-5 and V is TRBV5-1, with 7 bases aligning to TRBD1. The V gene end was trimmed by 3 bases and the J gene end by 4 bases; junction bases not matched to a gene: 7. This CDR3 has 15 amino acids. Germline values: CDR1 SGHRS, CDR2 YFSETQ.

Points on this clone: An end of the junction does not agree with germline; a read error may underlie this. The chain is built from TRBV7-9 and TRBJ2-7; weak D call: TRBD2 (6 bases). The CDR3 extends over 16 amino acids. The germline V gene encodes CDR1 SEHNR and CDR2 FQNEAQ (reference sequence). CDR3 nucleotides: TGTTCCAGCAGCTTTTACTCCGGGACGGGAGCCTACGAGCAGTACTTC. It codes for CSSSFYSGTGAYEQYF.

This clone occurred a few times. This chain's CDR3 is CASSVITLEQYF. For the CDR3, the DNA is TGTGCCAGCAGTGTTATTACTCTCGAGCAGTACTTC. The rearrangement links TRBV6-1 to TRBJ2-7; D is ambiguous. The CDR3 totals 12 residues. The V gene's germline CDR1 is MNHNS and CDR2 SASEGT. The V gene lost 4 bases and the J gene lost 6 bases, with 10 bases spanning the gap.

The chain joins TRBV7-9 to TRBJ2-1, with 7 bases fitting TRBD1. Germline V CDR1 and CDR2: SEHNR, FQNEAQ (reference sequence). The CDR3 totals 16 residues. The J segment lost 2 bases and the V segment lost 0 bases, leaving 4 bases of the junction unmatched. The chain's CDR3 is CASSLAGQGAYNEQFF. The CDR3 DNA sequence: TGTGCCAGCAGCTTAGCGGGGCAGGGGGCCTACAATGAGCAGTTCTTC.

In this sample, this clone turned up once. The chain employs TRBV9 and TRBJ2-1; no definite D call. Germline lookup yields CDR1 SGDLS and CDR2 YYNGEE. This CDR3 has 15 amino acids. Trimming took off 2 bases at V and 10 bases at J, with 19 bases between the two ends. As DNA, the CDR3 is TGTGCCAGCAGCGTTGGCCCGTCCAAATCCCCCGAGCAGTTCTTC. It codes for CASSVGPSKSPEQFF. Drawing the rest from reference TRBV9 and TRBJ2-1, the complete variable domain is DSGVTQTPKHLITATGQRVTLRCSPRSGDLSVYWYQQSLDQGLQFLIQYYNGEERAKGNILERFSAQQFPDLHSELNLSSLELGDSALYFCASSVGPSKSPEQFFGPGTRLTVL.

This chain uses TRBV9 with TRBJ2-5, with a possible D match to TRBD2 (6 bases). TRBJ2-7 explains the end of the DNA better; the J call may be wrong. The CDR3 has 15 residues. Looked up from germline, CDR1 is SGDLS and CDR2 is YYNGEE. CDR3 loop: CASSVYPGGPYEQYF. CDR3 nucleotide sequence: TGTGCCAGCAGCGTATACCCCGGGGGACCCTACGAGCAGTACTTC.

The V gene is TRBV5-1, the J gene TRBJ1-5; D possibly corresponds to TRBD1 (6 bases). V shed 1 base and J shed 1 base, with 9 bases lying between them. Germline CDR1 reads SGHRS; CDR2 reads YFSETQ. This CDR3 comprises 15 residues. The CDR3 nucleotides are TGCGCCAGCAGCTTGACAGGGAGAAGCAATCAGCCCCAGCATTTT. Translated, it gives CASSLTGRSNQPQHF.

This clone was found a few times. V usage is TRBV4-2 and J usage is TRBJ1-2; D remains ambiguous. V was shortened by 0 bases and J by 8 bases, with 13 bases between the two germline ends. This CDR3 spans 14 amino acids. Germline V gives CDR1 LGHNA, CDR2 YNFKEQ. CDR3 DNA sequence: TGTGCCAGCAGCCAAGACCACTCGCGGTCGGGCTACACCTTC. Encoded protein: CASSQDHSRSGYTF.

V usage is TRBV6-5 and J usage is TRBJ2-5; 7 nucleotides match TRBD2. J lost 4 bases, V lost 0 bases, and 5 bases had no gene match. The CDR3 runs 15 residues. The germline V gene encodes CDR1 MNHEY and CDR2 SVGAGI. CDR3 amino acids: CASSYSSGGRETQYF. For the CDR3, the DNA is TGTGCCAGCAGTTACTCTTCGGGGGGAAGAGAGACCCAGTACTTC.